The 32 T cell receptor beta chains reported below all come from one sample, sequenced in a study of identical twins. One entry per CDR3 protein results from TCRdb running MiXCR on the 5' RACE reads. The sample has roughly 250,000 distinct CDR3 sequences, over 11% seen once; the top ten hold around 8.9%. The specimen was memory (CD45RO+) T cells sorted from blood. These TCRs come from a woman under 30 in good health.

The chain employs TRBV20-1 and TRBJ2-1, with D tentatively TRBD2 (6 bases). CDR1 is DFQATT and CDR2 is SNEGSKA in the germline V gene (reference sequence). This CDR3 is built from 18 residues. V was pared by 2 bases and J by 8 bases, with 28 bases between. CDR3 in DNA: TGCAGTGCTAGACTCCTCCGGCCGGGAGAGGTTCGTAGCGATGAGCAGTTCTTC. Translation gives CSARLLRPGEVRSDEQFF.

This clonotype has just a few counts. V is TRBV3-1 and J is TRBJ2-3; 12 bases line up with TRBD2. The CDR3 runs to 20 residues. V shed 5 bases, J shed 1 base, and the junction held 16 bases outside the gene matches. Per germline, CDR1 LGHDT and CDR2 YNNKEL (reference sequence). The CDR3 DNA reads TGTGCCAGCAGCGAAGGCCCTAGCGGGGGGGCCCATCTTGGCACAGATACGCAGTATTTT. Protein sequence: CASSEGPSGGAHLGTDTQYF.

The sample holds a few counts of this clonotype. The chain uses TRBV24-1 and TRBJ2-5, with no clear D. Trimming left V 3 bases short and J 5 bases short, with 9 bases between. The CDR3 extends over 13 amino acids. Germline-derived CDR1 and CDR2 are KGHDR and SFDVKD. The CDR3 spells CATSDPGFETQYF. The CDR3 DNA follows: TGTGCCACCAGTGATCCTGGGTTCGAGACCCAGTACTTC.

This sequence joins TRBV28 and TRBJ2-5, with TRBD2 identical over 10 bases. The germline gives CDR1 MDHEN, CDR2 SYDVKM. CDR3 length: 15 residues. V was pared by 5 bases and J by 2 bases, with 5 bases of the junction left unmatched. The CDR3 loop is CASSLSGGAQETQYF. CDR3 nucleotide sequence: TGTGCCAGCAGTCTCAGCGGGGGGGCACAAGAGACCCAGTACTTC.

V gene TRBV30 combines with J gene TRBJ1-5, with no clear D. Trimming cost V 1 base and J 7 bases, with 11 bases left between them. This CDR3 has 13 amino acids. Germline V CDR1 and CDR2: GTSNPN, SVGIG (reference sequence). The CDR3 DNA follows: TGTGCCTGGAGTGGGGATGGGATACAGCCCCAGCATTTT. Amino acids: CAWSGDGIQPQHF.

This clonotype occurred a few times. The V call is TRBV6-5, the J call TRBJ2-7; 7 bases map to TRBD2. Germline V gene data show CDR1 as MNHEY and CDR2 as SVGAGI. The trim removed 5 bases at V and 8 bases at J, leaving 6 bases unmatched. This CDR3 contains 12 residues. Here the CDR3 reads CASSLAGDQQYF. The CDR3 region has the DNA TGTGCCAGCAGTCTTGCGGGAGATCAGCAGTACTTC.

The chain links TRBV5-1 to TRBJ2-7; tentative D call: TRBD1 (6 bases). The germline gives CDR1 SGHRS, CDR2 YFSETQ. V lost 2 bases and J lost 5, with 20 bases in between. This CDR3 comprises 16 residues. The CDR3 here is CASSLPLTQGLDEQYF. CDR3 bases: TGCGCCAGCAGCTTACCCCTCACCCAGGGGCTAGACGAGCAGTACTTC.

This clonotype was picked up a small number of times. The chain combines TRBV9 with TRBJ2-1; 9 nucleotides agree with TRBD2. From germline, CDR1 is SGDLS and CDR2 YYNGEE. This CDR3 region has 14 residues. Trimming at V came to 2 bases and at J to 5 bases, leaving 2 bases not matched to a gene. CDR3 nucleotide sequence: TGTGCCAGCAGCGTCAGCGGGGGGAACAATGAGCAGTTCTTC. Translated, it gives CASSVSGGNNEQFF.

This sequence joins TRBV20-1 and TRBJ2-1; TRBD2 aligns across 8 bases. The germline gives CDR1 DFQATT, CDR2 SNEGSKA (reference sequence). The CDR3 sequence is 16 residues long. The J segment lost 1 base and the V segment lost 3 bases, leaving 8 bases of the junction unmatched. In DNA form, the CDR3 reads TGCAGTGCTAGTTTTGCGCTAGCGGGTTCCTACAATGAGCAGTTCTTC. Translating gives CSASFALAGSYNEQFF.

The chain uses TRBV12-3 or TRBV12-4 and TRBJ2-6; D is uncertain. The CDR3 covers 16 residues. V shed 7 bases and J shed 0 bases, with 13 bases lying between them. This CDR3 reads CASTPIFSSGANVLTF. CDR3 sequence (DNA): TGTGCCAGCACCCCTATTTTTAGCTCTGGGGCCAACGTCCTGACTTTC.

This clonotype was seen a few times. The rearrangement joins TRBV6-5 to TRBJ2-3; TRBD2 agrees at 8 bases. The CDR3 loop spans 15 amino acids. V lost 4 bases, J lost 5 bases, and 8 bases stayed unmatched. The germline gives CDR1 MNHEY, CDR2 SVGAGI. The CDR3 nucleotides are TGTGCCAGCAGTTCTACGGGGGGGGGCATAGATACGCAGTATTTT. Amino acids: CASSSTGGGIDTQYF.

This clonotype was counted between two and nine times. The rearrangement joins TRBV29-1 to TRBJ2-3, with D unclear. The CDR3 spans 11 residues. Germline CDR1 SQVTM, CDR2 ANQGSEA. V lost 4 bases and J 4 bases, leaving 6 bases between the germline ends. The CDR3 reads CSVVPPDTQYF. The CDR3 region has the DNA TGCAGCGTTGTCCCTCCAGATACGCAGTATTTT.

The sample holds many counts of this clonotype. The gene calls are TRBV12-3 or TRBV12-4 and TRBJ1-5, with D uncertain. CDR3 length equals 16 residues. Trimming cost V 2 bases and J 3 bases, with 14 bases left between them. The CDR3 coding sequence is TGTGCCAGCAGTTTATCGTTCGCCAGACACAATCAGCCCCAGCATTTT. Translated, it gives CASSLSFARHNQPQHF.

This clonotype came up a few times. The chain joins TRBV12-3 or TRBV12-4 to TRBJ1-2; D is unclear. Trimming stripped 3 bases from V and 2 bases from J, with 4 bases between. The CDR3 runs to 12 residues. The CDR3 spells CASSLMNYGYTF. The CDR3, as DNA: TGTGCCAGCAGTTTGATGAACTATGGCTACACCTTC.

The chain links TRBV15 to TRBJ2-5, with D perhaps TRBD2 (5 bases). Trimming stripped 4 bases from V and 2 bases from J, with 17 bases between. Germline V CDR1 and CDR2: LNHNV, YYDKDF (reference sequence). CDR3 length equals 16 residues. The CDR3 DNA sequence: TGTGCCACCAGCACCGGAAGGAGCGGCGGGCAAGAGACCCAGTACTTC. Its translation is CATSTGRSGGQETQYF.

The chain carries TRBV18 and TRBJ2-7; 8 bases align to TRBD2. Germline V gene lookup returns CDR1 KGHSH and CDR2 LQKENI. V trimming: 3 bases; J trimming: 0 bases; junction bases outside the gene matches: 4. This CDR3 has 15 amino acids. The CDR3 sequence: CASSPDGTSSYEQYF. The CDR3 region has the DNA TGTGCCAGCTCACCCGACGGGACTAGCTCCTACGAGCAGTACTTC.

This clonotype was counted only a few times. V usage is TRBV7-9 and J usage is TRBJ2-2; perhaps TRBD1 as D (6 bases). CDR3 size: 14 residues. CDR1 SEHNR and CDR2 FQNEAQ come from the germline V gene (reference sequence). Trimming removed 5 bases from V and 2 bases from J, with 9 bases in between. This CDR3 is CASSPGHNTGELFF. CDR3 nucleotide sequence: TGTGCCAGCAGCCCGGGACATAACACCGGGGAGCTGTTTTTT.

The V gene is TRBV29-1, the J gene TRBJ1-1; maybe TRBD1 (6 bases). The CDR3 length is 12 residues. CDR1 and CDR2 from the germline V gene are SQVTM and ANQGSEA. V dropped 7 bases and J dropped 5 bases, with 14 bases sitting between them. CDR3 sequence: CSAGGQGTEAFF. CDR3 sequence (DNA): TGCAGCGCCGGAGGGCAGGGGACTGAAGCTTTCTTT.

The chain is built from TRBV5-4 and TRBJ2-3; TRBD1 agrees at 7 bases. J was trimmed by 2 bases and V by 3 bases; bases with no gene match: 24. In germline, CDR1 is SGHNT, CDR2 YYREEE (reference sequence). The CDR3 has 21 amino acids. CDR3 DNA sequence: TGTGCCAGCAGCTCCGGCCGCGTCAGGGGGTTTCAACTTGGGTCCACAGATACGCAGTATTTT. Its translation is CASSSGRVRGFQLGSTDTQYF.

This clonotype was observed a handful of times. The gene calls are TRBV20-1 and TRBJ2-2; D possibly matches TRBD1 or TRBD2 (6 bases each). The CDR3 is 13 residues long. Trimming removed 6 bases at V and 7 bases at J, with 15 bases between. Germline-derived CDR1 and CDR2 are DFQATT and SNEGSKA (reference sequence). In nucleotides, the CDR3 is TGCAGTGCCCAAGGGGGGACCGGCGGGGAGCTGTTTTTT. It yields the protein CSAQGGTGGELFF.

The V gene is TRBV7-3, the J gene TRBJ2-3, with a tentative D call TRBD2 (7 bases). CDR1 SGHTA and CDR2 FQGTGA come from the germline V gene. The CDR3 runs to 16 residues. Trimming left V 2 bases short and J 5 bases short, with 17 bases between. CDR3 sequence reads: CASSLGGVGGGDTQYF. The CDR3 DNA follows: TGTGCCAGCAGCTTAGGGGGGGTCGGAGGGGGAGATACGCAGTATTTT.

The V and J genes are TRBV19 and TRBJ2-3, with 8 bases lining up with TRBD2. The CDR3 is made up of 15 amino acids. Germline V gene data show CDR1 as LNHDA and CDR2 as SQIVND (reference sequence). Germline trimming cut 5 bases from V and 4 bases from J; bases unmatched to any gene: 8. The CDR3, as DNA: TGTGCCAGTAGTTCCAGCGGGAGTGTCTCAGATACGCAGTATTTT. Translation: CASSSSGSVSDTQYF.

This clonotype was counted a few times. This CDR3 is CASSNPGQYSYEQYF. The CDR3 DNA reads as TGTGCCAGCAGTAACCCGGGACAGTATTCCTACGAGCAGTACTTC. V and J are TRBV12-3 or TRBV12-4 and TRBJ2-7; 7 nucleotides agree with TRBD1. The CDR3 runs 15 residues. The V and J ends lost 5 bases and 1 base, in that order; junction bases with no gene match: 8.

This clonotype was seen a handful of times. The CDR3: CAWSWDGLGDTQYF. The CDR3 bases are TGTGCCTGGAGTTGGGACGGCCTGGGAGATACGCAGTATTTT. This chain connects TRBV30 to TRBJ2-3; D may correspond to TRBD1 or TRBD2 (5 bases each). Trimming removed 2 bases at V and 5 bases at J, with 14 bases between. Germline CDR1 and CDR2: GTSNPN and SVGIG (reference sequence). This CDR3 contains 14 residues. The variable domain in full, with the rest retrieved from reference TRBV30 and TRBJ2-3, is SQTIHQWPATLVQPVGSPLSLECTVEGTSNPNLYWYRQAAGRGLQLLFYSVGIGQISSEVPQNLSASRPQDRQFILSSKKLLLSDSGFYLCAWSWDGLGDTQYFGPGTRLTVL.

This clonotype was picked up a small number of times. The V gene is TRBV7-9, the J gene TRBJ2-1; no definite D call. Looked up from germline, CDR1 is SEHNR and CDR2 is FQNEAQ (reference sequence). V was pared by 4 bases and J by 3 bases, with 4 bases between. The CDR3 is 12 amino acids. CDR3 sequence reads: CASSWDYNEQFF. In DNA, the CDR3 is TGTGCCAGCAGCTGGGACTACAATGAGCAGTTCTTC.

This clonotype was observed a few times. The rearrangement links TRBV6-5 to TRBJ2-7, with TRBD1 matching 7 bases. This CDR3 is built from 15 residues. The V segment lost 3 bases and the J segment 7 bases; nucleotides outside the gene matches: 12. CDR1 and CDR2 from the germline V gene are MNHEY and SVGAGI. In DNA form, the CDR3 reads TGTGCCAGCAGTTATACCCCTAACAGGGGCGGGGAGCAGTACTTC. Translated, it gives CASSYTPNRGGEQYF.

This clonotype was seen a few times. The rearrangement uses TRBV12-3 or TRBV12-4 and TRBJ2-7; D possibly uses TRBD1 or TRBD2 (6 bases each). V dropped 3 bases and J dropped 3 bases, with 12 bases sitting between them. The CDR3 is 14 amino acids. CDR3 protein: CASSFWGASYEQYF. The CDR3 region has the DNA TGTGCCAGCAGTTTTTGGGGGGCTAGCTACGAGCAGTACTTC.

There are many counts of this clonotype. The rearrangement links TRBV5-1 to TRBJ2-3; no clear D gene. In germline, CDR1 is SGHRS, CDR2 YFSETQ. V was clipped by 4 bases and J by 5 bases, with 11 bases between them. This CDR3 region has 13 residues. The CDR3 protein is CASSAVGKDTQYF. The CDR3 coding sequence is TGCGCCAGCAGCGCCGTTGGAAAAGATACGCAGTATTTT.

The rearrangement joins TRBV6-2 or TRBV6-3 to TRBJ2-3, with a tentative D call TRBD2 (6 bases). The CDR3 totals 20 residues. Trimming left V 6 bases short and J 2 bases short, with 30 bases between. Germline V CDR1 and CDR2: MNHEY, SVGEGT. CDR3 in DNA: TGTGCCAGCAGCCAACCGGGGGTTCGCGTTAAGGGGCGGAACACAGATACGCAGTATTTT. This sequence encodes CASSQPGVRVKGRNTDTQYF.

This clonotype was picked up a small number of times. This may be a read error: a much more frequent sequence differs by one nucleotide. The CDR3 loop is CASSPGLAGTGELSF. As DNA, the CDR3 is TGTGCCAGCAGCCCGGGACTAGCGGGGACCGGGGAGCTGTCTTTT. V usage is TRBV7-2 and J usage is TRBJ2-2; 13 bases agree with TRBD2. Germline V gives CDR1 SGHTA, CDR2 FQGNSA. This CDR3 region has 15 residues.

This clonotype was counted a few times. This chain uses TRBV27 with TRBJ2-7; 9 positions agree with TRBD2. J lost 2 bases, V lost 7 bases, and 12 bases had no gene match. Germline assignment: CDR1 MNHEY and CDR2 SMNVEV (reference sequence). This CDR3 spans 16 amino acids. The CDR3 loop reads CASTRTGASGAYEQYF. DNA for the CDR3: TGTGCCAGCACCCGGACGGGGGCTAGCGGGGCCTACGAGCAGTACTTC.

This clonotype has a handful of counts. The chain recombines TRBV20-1 with TRBJ2-3; either TRBD1 or TRBD2 may fit D (5 bases each). Germline lookup yields CDR1 DFQATT and CDR2 SNEGSKA (reference sequence). Trimming shortened V by 5 bases and J by 1 base, and 10 bases separated the two germline ends. The length of the CDR3 is 13 residues. CDR3 in DNA: TGCAGTGCTCCCGGGACGGGCACAGATACGCAGTATTTT. Translated, it gives CSAPGTGTDTQYF.